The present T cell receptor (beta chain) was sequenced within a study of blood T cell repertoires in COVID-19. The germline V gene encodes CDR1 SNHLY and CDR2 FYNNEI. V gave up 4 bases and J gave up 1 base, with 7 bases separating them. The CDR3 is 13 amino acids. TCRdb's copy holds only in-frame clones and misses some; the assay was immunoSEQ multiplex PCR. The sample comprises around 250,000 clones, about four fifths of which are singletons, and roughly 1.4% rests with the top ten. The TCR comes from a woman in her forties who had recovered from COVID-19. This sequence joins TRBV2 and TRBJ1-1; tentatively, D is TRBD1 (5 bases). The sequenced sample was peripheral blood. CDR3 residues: CASSGGPNTEAFF. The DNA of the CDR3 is TGTGCCAGCAGTGGGGGCCCGAACACTGAAGCTTTCTTT.